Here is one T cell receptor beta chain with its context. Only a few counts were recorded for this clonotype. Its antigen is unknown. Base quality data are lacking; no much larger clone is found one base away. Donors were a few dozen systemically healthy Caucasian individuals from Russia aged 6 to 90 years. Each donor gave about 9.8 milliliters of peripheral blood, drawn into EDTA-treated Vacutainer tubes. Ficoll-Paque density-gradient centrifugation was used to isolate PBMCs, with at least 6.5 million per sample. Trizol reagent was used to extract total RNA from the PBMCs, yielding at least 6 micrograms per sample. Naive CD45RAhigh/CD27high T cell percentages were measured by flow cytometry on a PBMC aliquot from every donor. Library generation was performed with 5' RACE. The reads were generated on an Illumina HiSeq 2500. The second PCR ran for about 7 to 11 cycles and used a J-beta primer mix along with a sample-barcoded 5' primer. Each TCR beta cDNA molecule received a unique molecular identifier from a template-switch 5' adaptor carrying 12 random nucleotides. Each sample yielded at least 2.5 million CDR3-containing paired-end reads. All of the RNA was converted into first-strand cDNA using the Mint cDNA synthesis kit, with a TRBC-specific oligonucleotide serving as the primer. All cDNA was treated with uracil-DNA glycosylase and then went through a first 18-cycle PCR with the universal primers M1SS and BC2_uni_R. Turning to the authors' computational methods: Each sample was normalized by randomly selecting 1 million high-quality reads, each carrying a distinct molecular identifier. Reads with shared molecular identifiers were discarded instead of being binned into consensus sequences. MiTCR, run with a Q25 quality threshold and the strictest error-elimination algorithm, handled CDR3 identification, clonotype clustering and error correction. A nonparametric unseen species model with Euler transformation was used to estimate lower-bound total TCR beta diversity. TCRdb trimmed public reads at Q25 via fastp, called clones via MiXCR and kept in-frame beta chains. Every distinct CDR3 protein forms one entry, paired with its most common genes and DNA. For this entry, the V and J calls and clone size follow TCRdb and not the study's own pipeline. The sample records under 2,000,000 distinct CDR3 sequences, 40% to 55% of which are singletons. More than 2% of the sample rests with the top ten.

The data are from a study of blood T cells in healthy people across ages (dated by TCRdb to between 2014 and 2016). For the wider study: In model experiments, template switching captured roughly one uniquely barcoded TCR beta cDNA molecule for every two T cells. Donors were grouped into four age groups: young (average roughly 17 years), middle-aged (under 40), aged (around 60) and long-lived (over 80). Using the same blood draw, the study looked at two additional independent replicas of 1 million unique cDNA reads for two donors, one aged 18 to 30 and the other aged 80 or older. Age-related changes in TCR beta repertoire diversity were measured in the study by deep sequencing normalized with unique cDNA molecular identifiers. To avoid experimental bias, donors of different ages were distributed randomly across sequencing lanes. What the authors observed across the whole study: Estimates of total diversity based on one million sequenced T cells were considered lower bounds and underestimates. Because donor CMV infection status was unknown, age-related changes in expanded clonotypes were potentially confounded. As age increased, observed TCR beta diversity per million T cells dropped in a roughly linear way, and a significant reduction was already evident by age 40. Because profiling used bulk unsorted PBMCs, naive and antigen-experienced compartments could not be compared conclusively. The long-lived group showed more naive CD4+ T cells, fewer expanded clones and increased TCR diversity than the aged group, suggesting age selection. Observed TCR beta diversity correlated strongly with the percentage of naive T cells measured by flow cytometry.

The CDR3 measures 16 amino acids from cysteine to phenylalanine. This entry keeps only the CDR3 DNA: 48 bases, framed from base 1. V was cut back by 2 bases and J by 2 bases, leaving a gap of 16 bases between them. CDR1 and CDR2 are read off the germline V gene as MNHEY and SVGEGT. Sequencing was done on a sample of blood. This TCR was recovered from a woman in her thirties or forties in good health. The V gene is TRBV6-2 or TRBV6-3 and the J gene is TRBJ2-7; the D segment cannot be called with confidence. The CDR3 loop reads CASSYGSPPDPYEQYF. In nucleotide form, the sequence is TGTGCCAGCAGTTACGGTTCCCCTCCGGACCCCTACGAGCAGTACTTC.